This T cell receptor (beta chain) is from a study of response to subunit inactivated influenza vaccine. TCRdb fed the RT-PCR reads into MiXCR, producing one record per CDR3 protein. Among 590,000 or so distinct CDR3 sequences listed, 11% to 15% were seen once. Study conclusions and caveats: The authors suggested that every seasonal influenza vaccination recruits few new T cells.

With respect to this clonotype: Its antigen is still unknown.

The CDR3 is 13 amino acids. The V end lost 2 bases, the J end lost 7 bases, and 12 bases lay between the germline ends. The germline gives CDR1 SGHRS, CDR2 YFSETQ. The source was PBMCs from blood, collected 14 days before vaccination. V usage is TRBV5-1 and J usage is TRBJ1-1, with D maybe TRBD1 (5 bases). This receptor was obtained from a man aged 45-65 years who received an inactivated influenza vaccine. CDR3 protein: CASSFNGHNEAFF. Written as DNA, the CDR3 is TGCGCCAGCAGCTTTAACGGACATAATGAAGCTTTCTTT.